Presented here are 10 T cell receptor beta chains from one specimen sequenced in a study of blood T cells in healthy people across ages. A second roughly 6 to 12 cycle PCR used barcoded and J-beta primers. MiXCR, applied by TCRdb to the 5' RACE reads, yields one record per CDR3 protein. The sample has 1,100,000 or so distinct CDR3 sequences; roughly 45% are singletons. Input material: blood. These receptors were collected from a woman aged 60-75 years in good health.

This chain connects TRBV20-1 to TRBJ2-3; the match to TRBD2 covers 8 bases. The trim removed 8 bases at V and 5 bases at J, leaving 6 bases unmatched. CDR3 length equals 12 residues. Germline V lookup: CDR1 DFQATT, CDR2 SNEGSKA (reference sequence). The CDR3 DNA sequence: TGCAGTACTAAGGCGGGAGGAGATACGCAGTATTTT. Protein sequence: CSTKAGGDTQYF.

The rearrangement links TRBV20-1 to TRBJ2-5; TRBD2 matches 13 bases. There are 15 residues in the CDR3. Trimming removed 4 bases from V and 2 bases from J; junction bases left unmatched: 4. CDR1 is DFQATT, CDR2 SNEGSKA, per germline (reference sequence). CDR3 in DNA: TGCAGTGCTAAACTAGCGGGAGGGCTACAAGAGACCCAGTACTTC. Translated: CSAKLAGGLQETQYF.

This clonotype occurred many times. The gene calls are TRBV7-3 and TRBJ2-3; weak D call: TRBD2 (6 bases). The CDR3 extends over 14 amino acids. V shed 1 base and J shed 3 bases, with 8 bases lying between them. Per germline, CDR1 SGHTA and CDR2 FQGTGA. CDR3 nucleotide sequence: TGTGCCAGCAGCTTAATCGCGGGAACAGATACGCAGTATTTT. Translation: CASSLIAGTDTQYF.

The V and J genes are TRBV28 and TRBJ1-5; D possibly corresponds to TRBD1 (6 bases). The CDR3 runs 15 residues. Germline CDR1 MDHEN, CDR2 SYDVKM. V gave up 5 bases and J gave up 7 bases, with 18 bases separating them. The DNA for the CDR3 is TGTGCCAGCAGTGCCCAATCGGGGGGCGGGCAGCCCCAGCATTTT. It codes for CASSAQSGGGQPQHF.

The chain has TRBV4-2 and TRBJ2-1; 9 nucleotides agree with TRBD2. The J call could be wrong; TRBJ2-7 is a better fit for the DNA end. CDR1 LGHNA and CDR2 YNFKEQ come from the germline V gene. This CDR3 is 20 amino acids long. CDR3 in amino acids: CASSQHSTAGGILSYNEQYF. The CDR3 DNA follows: TGTGCCAGCAGCCAACACAGTACGGCGGGAGGGATACTCTCCTACAATGAGCAGTACTTC.

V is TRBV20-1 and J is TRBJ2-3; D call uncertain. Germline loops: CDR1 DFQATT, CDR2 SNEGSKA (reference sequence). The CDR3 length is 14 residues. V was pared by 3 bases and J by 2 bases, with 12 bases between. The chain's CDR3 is CSARVRHVTDTQYF. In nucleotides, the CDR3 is TGCAGTGCTAGGGTCCGACATGTCACAGATACGCAGTATTTT.

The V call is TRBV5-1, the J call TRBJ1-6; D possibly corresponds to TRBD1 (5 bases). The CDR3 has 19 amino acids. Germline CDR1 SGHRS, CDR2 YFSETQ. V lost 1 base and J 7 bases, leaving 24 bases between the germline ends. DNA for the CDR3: TGCGCCAGCAGCTTGACACCCCACGGGACTTACAGCTTGAATTCACCCCTCCACTTT. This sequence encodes CASSLTPHGTYSLNSPLHF.

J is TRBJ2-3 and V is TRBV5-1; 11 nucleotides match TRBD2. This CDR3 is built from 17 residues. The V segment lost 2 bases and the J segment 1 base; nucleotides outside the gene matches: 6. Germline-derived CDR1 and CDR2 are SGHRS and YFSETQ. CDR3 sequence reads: CASSLGTSGGGTDTQYF. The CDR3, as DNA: TGCGCCAGCAGCTTAGGGACTAGCGGTGGGGGCACAGATACGCAGTATTTT.

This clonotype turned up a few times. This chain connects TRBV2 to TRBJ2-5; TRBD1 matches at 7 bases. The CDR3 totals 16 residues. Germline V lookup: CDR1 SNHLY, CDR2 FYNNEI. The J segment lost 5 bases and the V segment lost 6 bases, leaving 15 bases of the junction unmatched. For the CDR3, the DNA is TGTGCCAGCAGCAAAACCTACCGGGACAGTTGGGAGACCCAGTACTTC. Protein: CASSKTYRDSWETQYF.

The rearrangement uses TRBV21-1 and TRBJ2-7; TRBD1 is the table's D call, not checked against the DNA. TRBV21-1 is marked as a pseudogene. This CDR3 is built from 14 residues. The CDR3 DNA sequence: TGTGCCAGCATCGGGAATGCTAGGTCTTACGAGCAGTACTTC. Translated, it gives CASIGNARSYEQYF.